This TCR beta chain was sequenced in a study of human T cells and chemical hapten exposure. Sample time point: pre-sensitization, week 0. Treatment indicated: therapeutic diphenylcyclopropenone sensitization with weekly scalp DPC. Trimming stripped 4 bases from V and 3 bases from J, with 15 bases between. The CDR3 has 14 amino acids. The germline V gene encodes CDR1 SQVTM and CDR2 ANQGSEA. MiXCR was run by TCRdb on the RACE reads, yielding one entry per CDR3 protein. The sample yields about 61,000 distinct CDR3 sequences, around 7% seen once. The rearrangement uses TRBV29-1 and TRBJ1-1; D possibly corresponds to TRBD1 (6 bases). The sequence derives from a woman in her 30s with alopecia areata. Some clones in this sample may be carry-over from other donors' samples. Source: whole blood, taken in connection with sensitization to the hapten diphenylcyclopropenone (DPC). Written as DNA, the CDR3 is TGCAGCGTTGTTACCGGGACATCCGACACTGAAGCTTTCTTT. Amino acids: CSVVTGTSDTEAFF.